This T cell receptor beta chain was captured in a study of T-cell reconstitution after alpha-beta-depleted transplantation in children. The table lists this clonotype with many counts. Construction of the TCRbeta library involved unique molecular identifiers. MiXCR, applied by TCRdb to the PCR reads, yields one record per CDR3 protein. The sample yields fewer than 90,000 distinct CDR3 sequences, roughly 6.6% seen once. Germline V gene sequence: CDR1 LNHNV, CDR2 YYDKDF (reference sequence). The length of the CDR3 is 13 residues. Trimming pared 2 bases from V and 1 base from J, leaving 5 bases between. This sample comprised PBMCs from the stem cell graft donor, obtained from the stem cell graft. This clonotype was obtained from a human donor who donated a stem cell graft to a child with acute lymphoblastic leukemia. V usage is TRBV15 and J usage is TRBJ2-5; D not resolved. CDR3 loop: CATSRRSQETQYF. In DNA, the CDR3 is TGTGCCACCAGCAGACGGAGCCAAGAGACCCAGTACTTC.